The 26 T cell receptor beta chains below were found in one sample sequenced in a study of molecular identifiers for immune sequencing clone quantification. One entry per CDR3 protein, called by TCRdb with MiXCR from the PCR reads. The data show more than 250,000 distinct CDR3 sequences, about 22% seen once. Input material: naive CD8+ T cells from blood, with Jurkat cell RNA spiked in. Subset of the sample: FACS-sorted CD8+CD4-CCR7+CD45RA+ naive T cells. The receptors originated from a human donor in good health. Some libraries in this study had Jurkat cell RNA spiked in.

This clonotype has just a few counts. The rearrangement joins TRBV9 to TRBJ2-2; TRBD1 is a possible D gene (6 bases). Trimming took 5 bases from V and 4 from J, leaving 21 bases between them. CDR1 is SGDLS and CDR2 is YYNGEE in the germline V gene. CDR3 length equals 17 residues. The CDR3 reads CASRHPDSPTGTGELFF. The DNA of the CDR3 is TGTGCCAGCAGGCACCCGGACAGTCCTACAGGCACCGGGGAGCTGTTTTTT.

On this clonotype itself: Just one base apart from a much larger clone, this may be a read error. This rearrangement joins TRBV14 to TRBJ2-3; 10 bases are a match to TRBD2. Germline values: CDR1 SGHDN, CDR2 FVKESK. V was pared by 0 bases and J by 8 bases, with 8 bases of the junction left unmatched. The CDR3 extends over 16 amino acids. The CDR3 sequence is CASSQDSGGAGGTQYF. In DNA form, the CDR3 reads TGTGCCAGCAGCCAAGACAGCGGGGGGGCCGGTGGTACGCAGTATTTT.

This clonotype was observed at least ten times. The CDR3 is CSASSLDGARGDTQYF. The CDR3 bases are TGCAGTGCTAGCTCCCTCGACGGGGCGCGGGGAGATACGCAGTATTTT. The rearrangement uses TRBV20-1 and TRBJ2-3; possibly TRBD2 for D (6 bases). V was trimmed by 3 bases and J by 5 bases, leaving 21 bases between them. In germline, CDR1 is DFQATT, CDR2 SNEGSKA (reference sequence). CDR3 length: 16 amino acids.

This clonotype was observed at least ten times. The DNA for the CDR3 is TGCAGTGCTAGAACACCAGGGTATGAGCAGTTCTTC. Translated: CSARTPGYEQFF. The chain joins TRBV20-1 to TRBJ2-1; possibly TRBD1 for D (5 bases). Trimming stripped 2 bases from V and 8 bases from J, with 10 bases between. The CDR3 sequence is 12 residues long. Germline V lookup: CDR1 DFQATT, CDR2 SNEGSKA (reference sequence).

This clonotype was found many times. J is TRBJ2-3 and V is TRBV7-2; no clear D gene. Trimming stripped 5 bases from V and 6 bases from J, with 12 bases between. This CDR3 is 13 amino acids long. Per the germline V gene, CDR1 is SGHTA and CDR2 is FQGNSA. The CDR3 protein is CASSPHERDTQYF. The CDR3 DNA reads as TGTGCCAGCAGCCCACACGAACGGGATACGCAGTATTTT.

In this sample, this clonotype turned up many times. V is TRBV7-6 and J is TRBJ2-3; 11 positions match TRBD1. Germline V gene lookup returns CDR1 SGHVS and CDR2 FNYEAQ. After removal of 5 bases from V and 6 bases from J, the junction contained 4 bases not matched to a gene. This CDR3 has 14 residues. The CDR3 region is CASSTGQGVDTQYF. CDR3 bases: TGTGCCAGCAGCACGGGACAGGGGGTTGATACGCAGTATTTT.

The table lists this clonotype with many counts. CDR3 nucleotide sequence: TGTGCCAGCAGTGCCAGCGGGAGACCCTTCGGGGAGCTGTTTTTT. The encoded protein is CASSASGRPFGELFF. The gene calls are TRBV12-3 or TRBV12-4 and TRBJ2-2; 8 bases align to TRBD2. This CDR3 has 15 residues. V shed 5 bases and J 7 bases; nucleotides not matched to a gene: 9.

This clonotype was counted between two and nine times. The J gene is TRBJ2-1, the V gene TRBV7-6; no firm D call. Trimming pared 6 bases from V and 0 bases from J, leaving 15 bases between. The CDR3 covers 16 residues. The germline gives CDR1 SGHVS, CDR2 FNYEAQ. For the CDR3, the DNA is TGTGCCAGCAGTCACCCCGGCCTGAGCTCCTACAATGAGCAGTTCTTC. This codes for CASSHPGLSSYNEQFF.

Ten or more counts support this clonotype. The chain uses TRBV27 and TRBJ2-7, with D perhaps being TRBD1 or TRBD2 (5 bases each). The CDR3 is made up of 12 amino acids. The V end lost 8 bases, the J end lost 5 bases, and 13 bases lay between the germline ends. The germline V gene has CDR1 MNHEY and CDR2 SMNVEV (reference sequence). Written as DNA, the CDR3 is TGTGCCAGCCGGGACCTGGCCCACGAGCAGTACTTC. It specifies CASRDLAHEQYF.

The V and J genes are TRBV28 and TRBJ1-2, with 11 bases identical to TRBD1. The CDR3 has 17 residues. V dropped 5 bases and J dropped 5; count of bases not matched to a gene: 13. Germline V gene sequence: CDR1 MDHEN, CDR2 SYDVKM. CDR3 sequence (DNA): TGTGCCAGCAGTCTACTCCGCGCGGACAGGGGGCCGTATGGCTACACCTTC. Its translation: CASSLLRADRGPYGYTF.

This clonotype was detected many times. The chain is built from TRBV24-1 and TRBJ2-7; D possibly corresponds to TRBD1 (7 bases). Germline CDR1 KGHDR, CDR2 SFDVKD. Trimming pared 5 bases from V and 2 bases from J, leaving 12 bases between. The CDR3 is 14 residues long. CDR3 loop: CATSGRRGAYEQYF. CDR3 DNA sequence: TGTGCCACCAGTGGGCGCAGGGGGGCCTACGAGCAGTACTTC.

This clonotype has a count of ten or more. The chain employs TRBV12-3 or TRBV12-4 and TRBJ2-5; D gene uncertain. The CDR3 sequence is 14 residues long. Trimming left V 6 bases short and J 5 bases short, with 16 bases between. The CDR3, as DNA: TGTGCCAGCAGAACTGGGCTCCTCCGGGAGACCCAGTACTTC. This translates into CASRTGLLRETQYF.

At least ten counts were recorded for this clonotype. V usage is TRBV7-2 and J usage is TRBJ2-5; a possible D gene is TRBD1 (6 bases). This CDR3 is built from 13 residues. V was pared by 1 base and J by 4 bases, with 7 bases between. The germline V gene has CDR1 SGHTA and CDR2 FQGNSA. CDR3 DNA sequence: TGTGCCAGCAGCTTAGGGGGGCCAGAGACCCAGTACTTC. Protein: CASSLGGPETQYF. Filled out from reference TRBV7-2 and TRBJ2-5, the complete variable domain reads GAGVSQSPSNKVTEKGKDVELRCDPISGHTALYWYRQSLGQGLEFLIYFQGNSAPDKSGLPSDRFSAERTGGSVSTLTIQRTQQEDSAVYLCASSLGGPETQYFGPGTRLLVL.

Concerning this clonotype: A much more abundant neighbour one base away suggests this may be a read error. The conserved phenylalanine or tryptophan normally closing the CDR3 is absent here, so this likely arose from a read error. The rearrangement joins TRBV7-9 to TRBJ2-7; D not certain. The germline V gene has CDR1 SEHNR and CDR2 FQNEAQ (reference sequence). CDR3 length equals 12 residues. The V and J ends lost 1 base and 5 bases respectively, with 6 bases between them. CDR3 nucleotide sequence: TGTGCCAGCAGCTTAGTTATGAACGAGCAGTACCTC. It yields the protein CASSLVMNEQYL.

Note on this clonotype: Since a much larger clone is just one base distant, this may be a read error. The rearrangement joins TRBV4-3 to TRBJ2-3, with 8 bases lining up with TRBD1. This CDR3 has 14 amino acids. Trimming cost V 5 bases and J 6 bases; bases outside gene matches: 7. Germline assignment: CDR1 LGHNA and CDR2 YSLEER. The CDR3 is CASSVSRGPDTQYF. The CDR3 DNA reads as TGCGCCAGCAGCGTAAGCAGGGGGCCTGATACGCAGTATTTT.

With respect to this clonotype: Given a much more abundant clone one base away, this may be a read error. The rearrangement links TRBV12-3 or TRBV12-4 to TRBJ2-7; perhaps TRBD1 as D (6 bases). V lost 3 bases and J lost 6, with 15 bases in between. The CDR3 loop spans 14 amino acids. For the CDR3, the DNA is TGTGCCAGCAGTTTCGGCAGGGGAGCCTGCGAGCAGTACTTC. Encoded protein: CASSFGRGACEQYF.

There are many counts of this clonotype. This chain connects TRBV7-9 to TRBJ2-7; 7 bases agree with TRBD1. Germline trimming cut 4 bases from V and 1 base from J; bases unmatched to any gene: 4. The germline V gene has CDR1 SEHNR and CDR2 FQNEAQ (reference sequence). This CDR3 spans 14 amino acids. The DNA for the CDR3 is TGTGCCAGCAGCTCAGGACAGGCGTCCTACGAGCAGTACTTC. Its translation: CASSSGQASYEQYF. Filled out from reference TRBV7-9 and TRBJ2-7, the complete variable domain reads DTGVSQNPRHKITKRGQNVTFRCDPISEHNRLYWYRQTLGQGPEFLTYFQNEAQLEKSRLLSDRFSAERPKGSFSTLEIQRTEQGDSAMYLCASSSGQASYEQYFGPGTRLTVT.

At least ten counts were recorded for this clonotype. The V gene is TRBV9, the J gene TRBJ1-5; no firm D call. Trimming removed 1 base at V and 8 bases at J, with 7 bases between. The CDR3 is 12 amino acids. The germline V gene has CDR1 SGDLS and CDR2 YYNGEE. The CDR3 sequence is CASSVRKEPQHF. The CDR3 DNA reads TGTGCCAGCAGCGTACGGAAGGAGCCCCAGCATTTT. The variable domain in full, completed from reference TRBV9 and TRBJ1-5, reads DSGVTQTPKHLITATGQRVTLRCSPRSGDLSVYWYQQSLDQGLQFLIQYYNGEERAKGNILERFSAQQFPDLHSELNLSSLELGDSALYFCASSVRKEPQHFGDGTRLSIL.

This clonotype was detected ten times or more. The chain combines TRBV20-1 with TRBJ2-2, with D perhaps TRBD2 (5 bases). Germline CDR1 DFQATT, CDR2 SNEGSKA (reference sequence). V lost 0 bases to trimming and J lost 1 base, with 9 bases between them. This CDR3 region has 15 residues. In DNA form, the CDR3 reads TGCAGTGCTAGAGATCGCGGAGGGAACACCGGGGAGCTGTTTTTT. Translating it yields CSARDRGGNTGELFF.

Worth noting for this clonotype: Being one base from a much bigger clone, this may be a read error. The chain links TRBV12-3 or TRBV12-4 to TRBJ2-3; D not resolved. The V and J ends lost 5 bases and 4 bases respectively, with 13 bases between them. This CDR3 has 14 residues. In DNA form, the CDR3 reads TGTGCCAGCAGTCCGCCGACTTCCCCAGATACGCAGTATTTT. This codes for CASSPPTSPDTQYF.

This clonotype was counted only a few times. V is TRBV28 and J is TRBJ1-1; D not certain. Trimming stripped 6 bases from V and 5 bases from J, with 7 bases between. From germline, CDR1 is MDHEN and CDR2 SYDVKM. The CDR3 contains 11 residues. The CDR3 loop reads CASRTITEAFF. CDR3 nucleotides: TGTGCCAGCAGAACTATTACTGAAGCTTTCTTT.

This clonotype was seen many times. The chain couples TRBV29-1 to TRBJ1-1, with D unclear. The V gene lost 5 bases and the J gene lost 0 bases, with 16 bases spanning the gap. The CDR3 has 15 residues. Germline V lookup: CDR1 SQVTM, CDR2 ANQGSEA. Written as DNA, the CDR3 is TGCAGCGTTCAGGATGACACAGAGGTGAACACTGAAGCTTTCTTT. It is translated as CSVQDDTEVNTEAFF. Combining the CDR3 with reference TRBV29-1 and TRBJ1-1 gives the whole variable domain SAVISQKPSRDICQRGTSLTIQCQVDSQVTMMFWYRQQPGQSLTLIATANQGSEATYESGFVIDKFPISRPNLTFSTLTVSNMSPEDSSIYLCSVQDDTEVNTEAFFGQGTRLTVV.

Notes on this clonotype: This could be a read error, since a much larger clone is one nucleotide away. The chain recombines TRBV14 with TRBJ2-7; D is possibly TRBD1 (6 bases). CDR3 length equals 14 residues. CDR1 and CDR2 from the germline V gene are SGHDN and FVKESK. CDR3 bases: TGTGCCAGCAGCCCAACCTTGACAGGCTACGAGCAGTGCTTC. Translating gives CASSPTLTGYEQCF.

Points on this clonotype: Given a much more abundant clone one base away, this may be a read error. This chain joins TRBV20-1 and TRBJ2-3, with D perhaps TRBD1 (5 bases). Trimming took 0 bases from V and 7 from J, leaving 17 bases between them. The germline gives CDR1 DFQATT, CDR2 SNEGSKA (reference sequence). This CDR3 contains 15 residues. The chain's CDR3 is CSARDVQGQLNTQYF. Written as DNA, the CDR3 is TGCAGTGCTAGAGATGTCCAGGGCCAGTTAAATACGCAGTATTTT.

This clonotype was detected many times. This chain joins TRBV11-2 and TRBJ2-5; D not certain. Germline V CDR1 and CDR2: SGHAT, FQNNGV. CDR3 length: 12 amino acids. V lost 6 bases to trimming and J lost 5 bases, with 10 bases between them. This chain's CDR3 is CASSPAPETQYF. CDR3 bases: TGTGCCAGCAGTCCAGCGCCGGAGACCCAGTACTTC.

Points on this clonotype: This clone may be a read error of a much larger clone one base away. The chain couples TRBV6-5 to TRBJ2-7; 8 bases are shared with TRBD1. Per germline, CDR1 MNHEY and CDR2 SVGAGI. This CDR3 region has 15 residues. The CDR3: CAGSYGGTGTYEQYF. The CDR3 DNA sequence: TGTGCCGGCAGTTACGGAGGGACAGGAACCTACGAGCAGTACTTC.